This T cell receptor beta chain is drawn from a study of PD-1 blockade in classical Hodgkin lymphoma. The V end was cut by 10 bases, the J end by 8 bases, with 18 bases between. CDR1 and CDR2 (germline): SNHLY, FYNNEI. There are 13 residues in the CDR3. The method was immunoSEQ multiplex PCR; TCRdb's version includes in-frame clones alone and lacks a portion of them. The data contain approximately 60,000 clones, about 91% of them singletons. Patients all relapsed after autologous stem cell transplantation, and there was variation in brentuximab vedotin exposure. This sequence joins TRBV2 and TRBJ2-1, with D possibly called TRBD1 or TRBD2 (5 bases each). The specimen was peripheral blood mononuclear cells (PBMCs), collected at baseline. The source is a human donor with classical Hodgkin lymphoma. In DNA form, the CDR3 reads TGTGCCAAGCGCGTCCGGGGCCAGGATGAGCAGTTCTTC. It is translated as CAKRVRGQDEQFF. The variable domain in full, with the rest retrieved from reference TRBV2 and TRBJ2-1, is EPEVTQTPSHQVTQMGQEVILRCVPISNHLYFYWYRQILGQKVEFLVSFYNNEISEKSEIFDDQFSVERPDGSNFTLKIRSTKLEDSAMYFCAKRVRGQDEQFFGPGTRLTVL.